The clone carrying this T cell receptor beta chain has a single count. The antigen is unknown. Healthy bone marrow donors supplied every sample. The sample comes from a study of cytomegalovirus exposure and HLA in healthy donors. V shed 7 bases and J 6 bases; nucleotides not matched to a gene: 13. The germline gives CDR1 SQVTM, CDR2 ANQGSEA. This CDR3 has 14 residues. General study points: Researchers reported that a few CMV-associated chains were confirmed in vitro as CMV antigen-specific. Trimming of TCR beta V- and J-genes showed a link, identified in a later analysis, to a missense DCLRE1C variant.

Both 60 Vbeta primers and 13 Jbeta primers went into the PCR. Sequencing used immunoSEQ multiplex PCR; TCRdb keeps in-frame clones, though not all of them. The sample has roughly 150,000 clones, roughly 67% seen once. The TCR sequence derives from a woman in her late teens or twenties in good health and CMV-seropositive. This chain connects TRBV29-1 to TRBJ2-3; 7 bases fit TRBD1. Sequenced material: PBMCs. CDR3 sequence (DNA): TGCAGCGCACTTAACAGGGGACGAGCCGATACGCAGTATTTT. This translates into CSALNRGRADTQYF.